These 6 T cell receptor beta chains were all obtained from the same sample, sequenced in a study of immune cell composition in non-small cell lung cancer. Sequencing used immunoSEQ multiplex PCR; TCRdb keeps in-frame clones, though not all of them. The table shows about 2,200 clones, with roughly three quarters occurring only once. Normal lung was sampled as far from the tumour as possible, at least 3 cm. The sample was non-adjacent lung tissue. These receptors all come from a human donor with non-small cell lung cancer.

This chain uses TRBV7-9 with TRBJ2-7; a possible D gene is TRBD1 (6 bases). The V gene lost 3 bases and the J gene lost 6 bases, with 12 bases spanning the gap. In germline, CDR1 is SEHNR, CDR2 FQNEAQ (reference sequence). This CDR3 comprises 13 residues. The CDR3 is CASSFAGVGEQYF. CDR3 DNA: TGTGCCAGCAGCTTTGCAGGGGTGGGCGAGCAGTACTTC.

The chain links TRBV7-2 to TRBJ1-6, with a possible D match to TRBD1 (5 bases). Germline V gene lookup returns CDR1 SGHTA and CDR2 FQGNSA. V lost 2 bases to trimming and J lost 6 bases, with 5 bases between them. The CDR3 covers 13 residues. CDR3 residues: CASSLQGNSPLHF. CDR3 sequence (DNA): TGTGCCAGCAGCTTACAGGGTAATTCACCCCTCCACTTT. Full variable domain (remainder filled in from reference TRBV7-2 and TRBJ1-6): GAGVSQSPSNKVTEKGKDVELRCDPISGHTALYWYRQSLGQGLEFLIYFQGNSAPDKSGLPSDRFSAERTGGSVSTLTIQRTQQEDSAVYLCASSLQGNSPLHFGNGTRLTVT.

The chain carries TRBV6-6 and TRBJ1-5; possible D gene TRBD1, 5 bases. CDR3 length equals 12 residues. The germline gives CDR1 MNHNY, CDR2 SVGAGI (reference sequence). Trimming stripped 8 bases from V and 5 bases from J, with 10 bases between. The CDR3 loop is CASLGLYQPQHF. Written as DNA, the CDR3 is TGTGCCAGCTTGGGACTATATCAGCCCCAGCATTTT.

This rearrangement joins TRBV7-2 to TRBJ1-4; 7 positions agree with TRBD1. J gave up 4 bases and V 5 bases, and 7 bases lay outside the gene matches. The CDR3 totals 15 residues. Germline V gene data show CDR1 as SGHTA and CDR2 as FQGNSA. CDR3 bases: TGTGCCAGCAGCCTTAACAGGGGAGGTAATGAAAAACTGTTTTTT. It codes for CASSLNRGGNEKLFF.

This rearrangement joins TRBV4-1 to TRBJ1-4; TRBD1 matches 10 bases. Looked up from germline, CDR1 is MGHRA and CDR2 is YSYEKL. CDR3 size: 15 residues. With 6 bases clipped from V and 5 bases from J, the junction kept 6 bases outside the gene matches. The CDR3 is CASRKPGQGNEKLFF. DNA of the CDR3: TGCGCCAGCAGAAAACCGGGACAGGGGAATGAAAAACTGTTTTTT.

V gene TRBV6-5 combines with J gene TRBJ1-5; weak D call: TRBD1 (5 bases). Trimming took 4 bases from V and 5 from J, leaving 9 bases between them. This CDR3 region has 13 residues. In germline, CDR1 is MNHEY, CDR2 SVGAGI. The CDR3: CASSWRGDQPQHF. DNA for the CDR3: TGTGCCAGCAGTTGGAGGGGCGATCAGCCCCAGCATTTT.